The 4 T cell receptor beta chains reported below all come from one sample, sequenced in a study of human T cells and chemical hapten exposure. One entry per CDR3 protein results from TCRdb running MiXCR on the RACE reads. The sample consists of approximately 160,000 distinct CDR3 sequences, about 27% of them appearing once. Time point meaning: patch test 3, about 24 weeks after DPC sensitization. Treatment given: therapeutic diphenylcyclopropenone sensitization with weekly scalp DPC. Material: whole blood, obtained in connection with sensitization to the hapten diphenylcyclopropenone (DPC). Receptors originate from a woman aged 18-30 years with alopecia areata. Some clones in this sample may be carry-over from other donors' samples.

This clonotype was seen many times. The rearrangement links TRBV7-9 to TRBJ1-6, with D unclear. V lost 2 bases and J 3 bases, leaving 5 bases between the germline ends. The germline gives CDR1 SEHNR, CDR2 FQNEAQ (reference sequence). The CDR3 sequence is 14 residues long. CDR3 nucleotide sequence: TGTGCCAGCAGCTTACCGCGCTATAATTCACCCCTCCACTTT. It is translated as CASSLPRYNSPLHF. The full variable domain, its missing parts supplied by reference TRBV7-9 and TRBJ1-6, is DTGVSQNPRHKITKRGQNVTFRCDPISEHNRLYWYRQTLGQGPEFLTYFQNEAQLEKSRLLSDRFSAERPKGSFSTLEIQRTEQGDSAMYLCASSLPRYNSPLHFGNGTRLTVT.

The gene calls are TRBV7-9 and TRBJ2-4; 7 bases match TRBD1. The CDR3 is 13 amino acids. Germline assignment: CDR1 SEHNR and CDR2 FQNEAQ (reference sequence). J was trimmed by 8 bases and V by 3 bases; bases with no gene match: 4. The CDR3: CASSLTGLDIQYF. As DNA, the CDR3 is TGTGCCAGCAGCTTGACAGGGTTGGACATTCAGTACTTC. The whole variable domain, filled in from reference TRBV7-9 and TRBJ2-4, reads DTGVSQNPRHKITKRGQNVTFRCDPISEHNRLYWYRQTLGQGPEFLTYFQNEAQLEKSRLLSDRFSAERPKGSFSTLEIQRTEQGDSAMYLCASSLTGLDIQYFGAGTRLSVL.

This clonotype was seen more than once but under ten times. This rearrangement joins TRBV4-2 to TRBJ1-6; TRBD1 is a possible D gene (6 bases). Germline loops: CDR1 LGHNA, CDR2 YNFKEQ. CDR3 length equals 15 residues. V was trimmed by 2 bases and J by 4 bases, leaving 9 bases between them. The CDR3 spells CASSQKDSYNSPLHF. The CDR3 nucleotides read TGTGCCAGCAGCCAAAAGGACAGTTATAATTCACCCCTCCACTTT.

V is TRBV29-1 and J is TRBJ2-3; 8 nucleotides agree with TRBD1. V shed 6 bases and J 5 bases; nucleotides not matched to a gene: 10. In germline, CDR1 is SQVTM, CDR2 ANQGSEA. The CDR3 extends over 14 amino acids. The CDR3 bases are TGCAGCGTCGTACCGGGACAGGCTTTAGATACGCAGTATTTT. Amino acids: CSVVPGQALDTQYF.